These 10 T cell receptor beta chains came from one sample sequenced in a study of shared clonotypes between healthy human individuals. Sequencing was performed with immunoSEQ multiplex PCR; in TCRdb, only in-frame clones are kept and a portion is missing. There are around 1.1 million clones in the sample; about four fifths occur only once, and roughly 0.61% lies in the top ten. Specimen: memory CD4+ T cells from PBMCs. The subset is: CD45RA-negative fraction. All receptors derive from a man aged 18 to 29 in good health. Some clones in this sample may be carry-over from other donors' samples.

V is TRBV28 and J is TRBJ2-7; no definite D call. This CDR3 spans 12 amino acids. Germline assignment: CDR1 MDHEN and CDR2 SYDVKM. V shed 10 bases and J shed 4 bases, with 14 bases lying between them. The CDR3 loop reads CATSDFLYEQYF. CDR3 DNA: TGTGCCACCTCCGACTTTCTGTACGAGCAGTACTTC.

The V and J genes are TRBV19 and TRBJ1-5, with D perhaps matching TRBD1 (6 bases). Trimming shortened V by 1 base and J by 0 bases, and 16 bases separated the two germline ends. This CDR3 is built from 18 residues. Germline CDR1 LNHDA, CDR2 SQIVND (reference sequence). CDR3 amino acids: CASSIGRAQGHSNQPQHF. DNA of the CDR3: TGTGCCAGTAGTATAGGGCGCGCACAGGGCCATAGCAATCAGCCCCAGCATTTT.

This clone was recorded once. The V and J genes are TRBV28 and TRBJ2-7, with 9 bases identical to TRBD2. This CDR3 is built from 16 residues. The V segment lost 6 bases and the J segment 1 base; nucleotides outside the gene matches: 10. CDR1 is MDHEN, CDR2 SYDVKM, per germline. The CDR3 spells CASSIMTSGKSYEQYF. As DNA, the CDR3 is TGTGCCAGCAGCATCATGACTAGCGGTAAATCCTACGAGCAGTACTTC.

V usage is TRBV6-1 and J usage is TRBJ1-2; TRBD1 aligns across 7 bases. CDR3 length: 14 amino acids. Germline V gene sequence: CDR1 MNHNS, CDR2 SASEGT. The junction had 6 bases not matched to a gene; V was cut back by 6 bases and J by 2 bases. The CDR3 region has the DNA TGTGCCAGCAGCAAGAGGGACAGCAACTATGGCTACACCTTC. It encodes CASSKRDSNYGYTF.

On this clone: Other DNA sequences from this sample encode an identical CDR3 as well. This chain uses TRBV7-2 with TRBJ2-2; no reliable D call. CDR1 is SGHTA, CDR2 FQGNSA, per germline. Trimming left V 2 bases short and J 6 bases short, with 4 bases between. The CDR3 consists of 12 residues. CDR3 nucleotides: TGTGCCAGCAGCTTAAATGCCGGGGAGCTGTTTTTT. Its translation: CASSLNAGELFF.

The rearrangement uses TRBV7-2 and TRBJ1-3; no clear D gene. The germline V gene has CDR1 SGHTA and CDR2 FQGNSA. Trimming took off 0 bases at V and 6 bases at J, with 6 bases between the two ends. CDR3 size: 13 residues. The CDR3 spells CASSLAHQNTIYF. In nucleotides, the CDR3 is TGTGCCAGCAGCTTAGCGCATCAAAACACCATATATTTT.

Ten or more counts support this clone. The chain carries TRBV4-3 and TRBJ2-7; 8 nucleotides align to TRBD1. This CDR3 has 14 amino acids. With V trimmed by 4 bases and J by 2 bases, 4 bases remained unmatched. Germline V CDR1 and CDR2: LGHNA, YSLEER. The CDR3 region has the DNA TGCGCCAGCAGCCTCCGGACAGGGCCCTACGAGCAGTACTTC. It translates to CASSLRTGPYEQYF.

The V gene is TRBV28, the J gene TRBJ1-2; 8 nucleotides agree with TRBD1. Germline-derived CDR1 and CDR2 are MDHEN and SYDVKM. V shed 10 bases and J 7 bases; nucleotides not matched to a gene: 8. This CDR3 comprises 12 residues. CDR3 region: CATVSTGGGYTF. The CDR3 DNA reads as TGTGCCACCGTCAGTACAGGGGGTGGCTACACCTTC.

The chain carries TRBV9 and TRBJ1-3; 7 positions agree with TRBD1. The CDR3 consists of 17 residues. The trim removed 4 bases at V and 0 bases at J, leaving 10 bases unmatched. From germline, CDR1 is SGDLS and CDR2 YYNGEE. The CDR3 spells CASSPGTAGLSGNTIYF. The DNA for the CDR3 is TGTGCCAGCAGCCCAGGGACAGCGGGTCTCTCTGGAAACACCATATATTTT.

DNA of the CDR3: TGTGCCAGCAGCCAAGCTTTGGGAGCTGAGCAGTTCTTC. Translating gives CASSQALGAEQFF. This rearrangement joins TRBV7-3 to TRBJ2-1; D may be TRBD2 (5 bases). This CDR3 is built from 13 residues. CDR1 and CDR2 from the germline V gene are SGHTA and FQGTGA. Deletions cut 5 bases from V and 9 bases from J, with 14 bases between.